This T cell receptor beta chain was observed in a study of PD-1 blockade in classical Hodgkin lymphoma. Across the study: Every 2 weeks, patients got 3 mg/kg intravenous nivolumab.

Germline CDR1 SNHLY, CDR2 FYNNEI. This CDR3 spans 12 amino acids. The V end lost 3 bases, the J end lost 6 bases, and 9 bases lay between the germline ends. Each patient's relapse followed autologous stem cell transplantation, and brentuximab vedotin exposure varied. Study findings and constraints: A significant rise in TCR diversity by C4D1 was seen for CD4+ but not CD8+ cells. Sources of repertoire differences remain undefined, possibly disease activity or prior therapy.

The table came from immunoSEQ multiplex PCR; TCRdb's copy has only in-frame clones and leaves some out. There are 60,000 to 65,000 clones in the sample; approximately 88% occur only once, and 9.5% to 15% lies in the top ten. In the case of this clone: Its antigen is as yet unknown.

V is TRBV2 and J is TRBJ2-7, with no clear D. Sample: peripheral blood mononuclear cells (PBMCs), taken at baseline. The source of this sequence is a human donor with classical Hodgkin lymphoma. The DNA of the CDR3 is TGTGCCAGCAGTGACCGCTCCACCGAGCAGTACTTC. Translated, it gives CASSDRSTEQYF.